This T cell receptor beta chain was obtained from a study of PD-L1 blockade in urothelial cancer. As for the study in general: Patients initiated atezolizumab at some point between 2014 and 2015 at 1,200 mg intravenously every 3 weeks. Male sex and bladder-origin urothelial cancer were recorded for about 85% of the roughly 29 patients. As for prior chemotherapy regimens, patients had received 0 to 3. T cells numbered a median of approximately 130,000 in the blood samples.

Assay: immunoSEQ multiplex PCR; the TCRdb copy retains only in-frame clones and omits some. Found here are tens of thousands of clones, around 89% of them singletons; the top ten hold roughly 0.99%. The CDR3 is made up of 15 amino acids. V was clipped by 5 bases and J by 3 bases, with 14 bases between them. Germline V gives CDR1 MDHEN, CDR2 SYDVKM. Documented time point: pretreatment peripheral blood. The sequence came from a woman aged 80 or older with urothelial cancer. Sequencing used PBMCs, obtained around atezolizumab (anti-PD-L1) treatment. This chain joins TRBV28 and TRBJ1-3, with D possibly matching TRBD1 (6 bases). The CDR3 sequence is CASSPVGARGNTIYF. The CDR3 DNA reads TGTGCCAGCAGTCCGGTGGGGGCGCGTGGAAACACCATATATTTT.